This T cell receptor (beta chain) was recovered during a study of blood T cells in healthy people across ages. Findings and caveats of the study: Naive CD4+ cells and diversity were both higher in long-lived donors than in aged donors. The authors considered diversity estimates from one million T cells to be underestimates.

A word on this clonotype: Its antigen is unidentified. A much larger clone lies a single base off, so this may be a read error.

The CDR3 totals 14 residues. A second PCR of about 7 to 11 cycles used a sample-barcoded 5' primer and a J-beta primer mix. MiXCR was run by TCRdb on the 5' RACE reads, yielding one entry per CDR3 protein. The data show 1.5 million to 2 million distinct CDR3 sequences, 49% seen once. Total RNA extraction produced at least 6 micrograms (per sample) for the study. The V and J genes are TRBV12-3 or TRBV12-4 and TRBJ2-3; 7 positions agree with TRBD1. The receptor was derived from a woman in her forties in good health. The specimen sequenced was blood. The CDR3 nucleotides are TGTGCCAGCAGCGATCCGGGTAGGACAGGTACGCAGTATTTT. Residues: CASSDPGRTGTQYF.